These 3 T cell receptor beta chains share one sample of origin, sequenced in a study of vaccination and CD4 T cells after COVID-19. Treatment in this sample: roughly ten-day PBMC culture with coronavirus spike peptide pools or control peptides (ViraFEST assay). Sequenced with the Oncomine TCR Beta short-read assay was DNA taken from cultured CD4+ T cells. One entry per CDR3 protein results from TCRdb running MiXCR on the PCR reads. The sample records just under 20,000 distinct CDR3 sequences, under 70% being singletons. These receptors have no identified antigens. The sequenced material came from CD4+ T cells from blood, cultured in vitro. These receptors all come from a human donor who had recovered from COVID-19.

CDR3 sequence (DNA): TGCAGCGTATCGGTCGGGACAGTGGGGGATACGCAGTATTTT. Amino acids: CSVSVGTVGDTQYF. The chain links TRBV29-1 to TRBJ2-3; the match to TRBD1 covers 7 bases. This CDR3 has 14 residues. J gave up 6 bases and V 6 bases, and 12 bases lay outside the gene matches. Germline V gives CDR1 SQVTM, CDR2 ANQGSEA.

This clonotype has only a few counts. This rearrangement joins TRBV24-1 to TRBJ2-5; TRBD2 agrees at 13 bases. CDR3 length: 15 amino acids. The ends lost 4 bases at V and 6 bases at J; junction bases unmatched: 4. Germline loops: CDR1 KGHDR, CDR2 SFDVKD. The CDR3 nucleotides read TGTGCCACCAGTGACACTAGCGGGAGGGCCCAGACCCAGTACTTC. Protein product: CATSDTSGRAQTQYF.

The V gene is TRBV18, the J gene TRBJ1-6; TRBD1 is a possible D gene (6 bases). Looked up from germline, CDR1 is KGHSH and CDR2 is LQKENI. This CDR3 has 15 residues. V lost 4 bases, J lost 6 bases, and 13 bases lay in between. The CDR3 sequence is CASSRGQGGNSPLHF. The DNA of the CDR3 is TGTGCCAGCTCACGGGGACAAGGGGGTAATTCACCCCTCCACTTT.